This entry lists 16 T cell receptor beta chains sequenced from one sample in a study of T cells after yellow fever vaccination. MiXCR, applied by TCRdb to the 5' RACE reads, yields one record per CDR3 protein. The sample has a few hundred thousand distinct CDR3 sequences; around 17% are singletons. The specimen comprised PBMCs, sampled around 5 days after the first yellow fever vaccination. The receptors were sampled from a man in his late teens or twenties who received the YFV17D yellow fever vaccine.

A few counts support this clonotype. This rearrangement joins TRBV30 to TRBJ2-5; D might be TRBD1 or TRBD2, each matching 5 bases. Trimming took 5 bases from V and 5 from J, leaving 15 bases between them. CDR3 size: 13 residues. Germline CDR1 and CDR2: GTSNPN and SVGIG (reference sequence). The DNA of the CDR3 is TGTGCCTGGTCTACCGGGGCTGGGGAGACCCAGTACTTC. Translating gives CAWSTGAGETQYF.

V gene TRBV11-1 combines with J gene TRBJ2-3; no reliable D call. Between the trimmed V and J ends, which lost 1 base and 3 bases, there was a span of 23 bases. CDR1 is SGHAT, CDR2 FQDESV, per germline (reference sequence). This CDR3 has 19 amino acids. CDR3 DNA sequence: TGTGCCAGCAGCTTAGGGATCGTTGACCCGAGGACGGGTACAGATACGCAGTATTTT. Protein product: CASSLGIVDPRTGTDTQYF.

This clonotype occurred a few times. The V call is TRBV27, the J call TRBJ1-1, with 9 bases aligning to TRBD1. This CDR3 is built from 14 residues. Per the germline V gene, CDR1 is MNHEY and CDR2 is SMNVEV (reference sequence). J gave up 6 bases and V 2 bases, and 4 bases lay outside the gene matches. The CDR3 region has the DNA TGTGCCAGCAGTTTAGTAACAGGGGGCCCTGAAGCTTTCTTT. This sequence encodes CASSLVTGGPEAFF.

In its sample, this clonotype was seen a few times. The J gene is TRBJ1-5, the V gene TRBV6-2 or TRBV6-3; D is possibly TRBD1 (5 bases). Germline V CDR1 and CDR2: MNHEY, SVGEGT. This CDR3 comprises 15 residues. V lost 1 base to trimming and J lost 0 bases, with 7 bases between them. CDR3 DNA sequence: TGTGCCAGCAGTTACTTCGGGGCTAGCAATCAGCCCCAGCATTTT. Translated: CASSYFGASNQPQHF.

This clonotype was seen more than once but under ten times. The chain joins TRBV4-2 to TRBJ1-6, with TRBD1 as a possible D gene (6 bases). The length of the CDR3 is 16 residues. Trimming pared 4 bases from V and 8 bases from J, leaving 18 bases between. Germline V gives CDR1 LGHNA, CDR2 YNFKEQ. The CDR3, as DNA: TGTGCCAGCAGCCTGAGGGGGGAGCGCCCGTATTCACCCCTCCACTTT. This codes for CASSLRGERPYSPLHF.

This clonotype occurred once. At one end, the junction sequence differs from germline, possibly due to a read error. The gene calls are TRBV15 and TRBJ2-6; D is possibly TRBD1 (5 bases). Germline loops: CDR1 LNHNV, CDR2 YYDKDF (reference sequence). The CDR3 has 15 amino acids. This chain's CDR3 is CATSRGGSGANILTF. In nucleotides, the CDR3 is TGTGCCACCAGCAGAGGGGGCTCTGGGGCCAACATCCTGACTTTC.

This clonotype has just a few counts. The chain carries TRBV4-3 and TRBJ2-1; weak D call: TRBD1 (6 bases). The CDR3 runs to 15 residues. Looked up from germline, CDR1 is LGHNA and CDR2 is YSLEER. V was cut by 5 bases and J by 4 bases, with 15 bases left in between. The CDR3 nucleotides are TGCGCCAGCAGCGTAGACGGGACACCTTACAATGAGCAGTTCTTC. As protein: CASSVDGTPYNEQFF.

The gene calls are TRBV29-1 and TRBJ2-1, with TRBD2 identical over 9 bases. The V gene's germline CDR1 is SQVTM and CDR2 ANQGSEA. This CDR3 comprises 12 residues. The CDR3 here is CSAGGVYNEQFF. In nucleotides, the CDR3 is TGCAGTGCGGGGGGGGTCTACAATGAGCAGTTCTTC.

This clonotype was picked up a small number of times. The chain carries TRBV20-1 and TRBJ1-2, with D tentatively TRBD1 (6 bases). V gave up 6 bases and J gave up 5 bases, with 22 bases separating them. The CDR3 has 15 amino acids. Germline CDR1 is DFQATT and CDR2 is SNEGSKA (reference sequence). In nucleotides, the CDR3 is TGCAGTGCCCCTGACAGGAGGGCCACCGGGTATGGCTACACCTTC. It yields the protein CSAPDRRATGYGYTF.

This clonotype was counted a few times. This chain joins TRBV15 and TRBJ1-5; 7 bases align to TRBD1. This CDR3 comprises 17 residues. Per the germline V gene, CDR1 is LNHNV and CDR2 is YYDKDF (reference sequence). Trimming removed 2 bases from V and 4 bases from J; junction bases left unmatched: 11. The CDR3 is CATSRSFDRDSNQPQHF. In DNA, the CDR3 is TGTGCCACCAGCAGATCCTTCGACCGGGACAGTAATCAGCCCCAGCATTTT.

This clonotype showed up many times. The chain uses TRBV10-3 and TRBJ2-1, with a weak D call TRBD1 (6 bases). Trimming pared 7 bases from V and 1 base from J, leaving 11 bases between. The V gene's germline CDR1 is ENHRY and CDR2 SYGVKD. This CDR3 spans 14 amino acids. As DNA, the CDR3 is TGTGCCATCAACAGGGATTGGTCCTACAATGAGCAGTTCTTC. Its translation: CAINRDWSYNEQFF.

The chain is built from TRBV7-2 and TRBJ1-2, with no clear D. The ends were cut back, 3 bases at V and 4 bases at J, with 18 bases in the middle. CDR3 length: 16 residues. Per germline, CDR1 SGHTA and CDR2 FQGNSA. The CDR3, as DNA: TGTGCCAGCAGCTTCAATTCGCAGCCTCGAAGCTATGGCTACACCTTC. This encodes CASSFNSQPRSYGYTF.

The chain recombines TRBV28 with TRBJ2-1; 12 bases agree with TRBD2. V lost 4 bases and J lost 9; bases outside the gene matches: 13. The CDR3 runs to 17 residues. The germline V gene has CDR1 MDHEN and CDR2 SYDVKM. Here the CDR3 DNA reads TGTGCCAGCAGTTATCGCGCACTAGCGGGGGGCAAGCGTGAGCAGTTCTTC. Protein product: CASSYRALAGGKREQFF.

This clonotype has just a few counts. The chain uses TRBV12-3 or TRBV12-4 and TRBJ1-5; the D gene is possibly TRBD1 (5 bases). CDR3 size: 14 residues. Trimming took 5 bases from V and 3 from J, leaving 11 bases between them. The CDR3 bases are TGTGCCAGCAGTGGGGGGGTTTCCAATCAGCCCCAGCATTTT. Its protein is CASSGGVSNQPQHF.

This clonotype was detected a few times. CDR3 sequence: CASRPGLALLNEQFF. DNA of the CDR3: TGTGCCAGCAGACCGGGACTAGCTCTCCTAAATGAGCAGTTCTTC. The gene calls are TRBV3-1 and TRBJ2-1; 9 nucleotides line up with TRBD2. With 6 bases clipped from V and 7 bases from J, the junction kept 10 bases outside the gene matches. The germline CDR1 and CDR2 sequences are LGHDT and YNNKEL (reference sequence). This CDR3 has 15 amino acids.

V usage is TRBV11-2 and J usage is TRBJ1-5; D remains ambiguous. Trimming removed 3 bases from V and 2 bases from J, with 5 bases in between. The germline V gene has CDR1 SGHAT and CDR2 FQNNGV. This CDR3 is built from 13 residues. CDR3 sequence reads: CASSFFGNQPQHF. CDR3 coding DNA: TGTGCCAGCAGCTTCTTCGGCAATCAGCCCCAGCATTTT.